Shown below are 7 T cell receptor beta chains from a single sample sequenced in a study of T cell clones after liver transplantation. The data were produced by immunoSEQ multiplex PCR, yet TCRdb's version contains in-frame clones alone and is incomplete. The data hold roughly 57,000 clones, with roughly two thirds observed a single time. Sequencing used CD4+ T cells from blood, obtained before liver transplant. These receptors were collected from a human donor who received a liver transplant.

This clone was counted a few times. V usage is TRBV5-1 and J usage is TRBJ1-5; 9 positions agree with TRBD1. V gave up 4 bases and J gave up 8 bases; unmatched junction bases: 7. CDR1 SGHRS and CDR2 YFSETQ come from the germline V gene. The CDR3 loop spans 14 amino acids. The CDR3 is CASSPGQGREPQHF. The CDR3 bases are TGCGCCAGCAGCCCGGGACAGGGTAGGGAGCCCCAGCATTTT.

This chain uses TRBV6-1 with TRBJ1-5, with D maybe TRBD1 (5 bases). There are 15 residues in the CDR3. V gave up 7 bases and J gave up 7 bases, with 20 bases separating them. Germline loops: CDR1 MNHNS, CDR2 SASEGT. The CDR3, as DNA: TGTGCCAGCACCGGGGGACCATCCCGGGGGCAGCCCCAGCATTTT. This encodes CASTGGPSRGQPQHF.

This clone has only a few counts. The genes are TRBV10-2 and TRBJ2-1; 7 bases match TRBD1. Trimming removed 3 bases from V and 9 bases from J; junction bases left unmatched: 14. This CDR3 is 16 amino acids long. CDR1 WSHSY and CDR2 SAAADI come from the germline V gene. The CDR3 nucleotides read TGCGCCAGCAGTGATTCCCACCCGAGACAGGGTTTTGAGCAGTTCTTC. It encodes CASSDSHPRQGFEQFF.

This clone was recorded only once. The genes are TRBV11-3 and TRBJ2-2; perhaps TRBD1 as D (5 bases). CDR1 is SGHNT and CDR2 is YENEEA in the germline V gene. The V and J ends lost 1 base and 2 bases respectively, with 11 bases between them. This CDR3 region has 16 residues. This CDR3 reads CASSLGSGHNTGELFF. Here the CDR3 DNA reads TGTGCCAGCAGCTTAGGCTCAGGACACAACACCGGGGAGCTGTTTTTT.

This chain uses TRBV7-2 with TRBJ2-7; TRBD1 matches at 10 bases. Germline CDR1 and CDR2: SGHTA and FQGNSA. V was pared by 7 bases and J by 5 bases, with 11 bases of the junction left unmatched. The CDR3 sequence is 15 residues long. This CDR3 reads CASTPGQGRFNEQYF. CDR3 coding DNA: TGTGCCAGCACCCCGGGACAGGGGAGGTTTAACGAGCAGTACTTC.

This clone was picked up a small number of times. The rearrangement links TRBV28 to TRBJ1-2, with D possibly being TRBD1 (6 bases). The V gene's germline CDR1 is MDHEN and CDR2 SYDVKM. CDR3 length: 14 amino acids. The V end lost 5 bases, the J end lost 8 bases, and 18 bases lay between the germline ends. CDR3 sequence: CASSAPPEDRGYTF. The CDR3 region has the DNA TGTGCCAGCAGTGCTCCCCCGGAGGACAGAGGCTACACCTTC.

V and J are TRBV2 and TRBJ2-3; 11 bases map to TRBD2. The CDR3 has 15 residues. V lost 4 bases and J lost 2; bases outside the gene matches: 2. Per the germline V gene, CDR1 is SNHLY and CDR2 is FYNNEI. The CDR3 loop reads CASSGTSGYTDTQYF. CDR3 bases: TGTGCCAGCAGTGGGACTAGCGGGTACACAGATACGCAGTATTTT.